The 20 T cell receptor beta chains reported below all come from one sample, sequenced in a study of patients and donors after allogeneic stem cell transplantation. One entry per CDR3 protein results from TCRdb running MiXCR on the RT-PCR reads. This sample has over 150,000 distinct CDR3 sequences, with about 29% found just once. What was sequenced was blood, either unsorted or a sorted T cell fraction (not recorded which). These TCRs come from a human donor who was either an allogeneic HSCT recipient or a stem cell or donor lymphocyte infusion donor (not recorded which). It is not recorded whose cells these are; they may come from a transplant donor.

With regard to this clonotype: A junction boundary mismatches the germline segment, possibly from a read error. The chain joins TRBV7-7 to TRBJ2-1, with TRBD1 identical over 9 bases. This CDR3 spans 15 amino acids. Germline CDR1 and CDR2: SSHAT and FNYEAQ (reference sequence). CDR3 nucleotides: TGTGCTAGCAGCGTTGGACAGGGGTACTACAATGAGCAGTTCTTC. It codes for CASSVGQGYYNEQFF.

This sequence joins TRBV20-1 and TRBJ1-1, with TRBD1 matching over 7 bases. The CDR3 contains 15 residues. The ends lost 1 base at V and 7 bases at J; junction bases unmatched: 12. CDR1 is DFQATT and CDR2 is SNEGSKA in the germline V gene (reference sequence). The CDR3 bases are TGCAGTGCTAGAGGATTTATAGGGACAGTACTTGAAGCTTTCTTT. It specifies CSARGFIGTVLEAFF.

This clonotype was detected only once. The chain uses TRBV11-2 and TRBJ2-2; weak D call: TRBD2 (6 bases). From germline, CDR1 is SGHAT and CDR2 FQNNGV. V was cut by 5 bases and J by 0 bases, with 19 bases left in between. The CDR3 spans 18 residues. DNA for the CDR3: TGTGCCAGCAGCCTCCGGGGAGGAACAGTTTCGAACACCGGGGAGCTGTTTTTT. As protein: CASSLRGGTVSNTGELFF. The full variable domain, in which reference TRBV11-2 and TRBJ2-2 provide the parts outside the CDR3, is EAGVAQSPRYKIIEKRQSVAFWCNPISGHATLYWYQQILGQGPKLLIQFQNNGVVDDSQLPKDRFSAERLKGVDSTLKIQPAKLEDSAVYLCASSLRGGTVSNTGELFFGEGSRLTVL.

This clonotype was recorded at least ten times. The CDR3 DNA reads as TGTGCCAGCAGCTTAGGAAGGTCTTATGGCTACACCTTC. Residues: CASSLGRSYGYTF. This chain connects TRBV7-9 to TRBJ1-2; D is unclear. CDR3 length: 13 residues. Deletions cut 1 base from V and 5 bases from J, with 8 bases between. CDR1 is SEHNR, CDR2 FQNEAQ, per germline (reference sequence). The whole variable domain, filled in from reference TRBV7-9 and TRBJ1-2, reads DTGVSQNPRHKITKRGQNVTFRCDPISEHNRLYWYRQTLGQGPEFLTYFQNEAQLEKSRLLSDRFSAERPKGSFSTLEIQRTEQGDSAMYLCASSLGRSYGYTFGSGTRLTVV.

The chain carries TRBV12-3 or TRBV12-4 and TRBJ2-7; 10 bases match TRBD1. The CDR3 runs to 15 residues. The ends lost 3 bases at V and 5 bases at J; junction bases unmatched: 7. Here the CDR3 DNA reads TGTGCCAGCAGTTTCGGAGGGACAGGGGTTAACGAGCAGTACTTC. This encodes CASSFGGTGVNEQYF.

The rearrangement uses TRBV11-2 and TRBJ2-5; the match to TRBD2 covers 9 bases. CDR1 and CDR2 from the germline V gene are SGHAT and FQNNGV. J lost 3 bases, V lost 1 base, and 9 bases had no gene match. The length of the CDR3 is 17 residues. The CDR3 region is CASSLGRSSGRKETQYF. CDR3 coding DNA: TGTGCCAGCAGCTTAGGAAGATCGAGCGGGAGGAAAGAGACCCAGTACTTC.

The V and J genes are TRBV7-2 and TRBJ2-1, with D perhaps TRBD1 or TRBD2 (5 bases each). Germline CDR1 and CDR2: SGHTA and FQGNSA. V was pared by 5 bases and J by 9 bases, with 8 bases between. This CDR3 has 11 amino acids. This CDR3 is CASSLGVEQFF. CDR3 sequence (DNA): TGTGCCAGCAGCCTGGGGGTTGAGCAGTTCTTC.

This chain joins TRBV7-9 and TRBJ1-4; D remains ambiguous. The CDR3 totals 13 residues. The V gene's germline CDR1 is SEHNR and CDR2 FQNEAQ (reference sequence). V was cut by 2 bases and J by 5 bases, with 6 bases left in between. The CDR3 sequence: CASSLNANEKLFF. CDR3 DNA: TGTGCCAGCAGCTTAAATGCAAATGAAAAACTGTTTTTT.

This clonotype has more than one count but fewer than ten. This sequence joins TRBV20-1 and TRBJ2-7; TRBD2 might be the D (5 bases). The germline V gene encodes CDR1 DFQATT and CDR2 SNEGSKA (reference sequence). The CDR3 extends over 14 amino acids. V lost 3 bases and J lost 3, with 15 bases in between. In DNA form, the CDR3 reads TGCAGTGCTAGGGACCCGTCGGGGAACTACGAGCAGTACTTC. It encodes CSARDPSGNYEQYF.

This chain uses TRBV29-1 with TRBJ2-1; TRBD2 is a possible D gene (5 bases). Per the germline V gene, CDR1 is SQVTM and CDR2 is ANQGSEA. This CDR3 comprises 14 residues. V dropped 2 bases and J dropped 5 bases, with 13 bases sitting between them. The CDR3 nucleotides are TGCAGCGTTGAAACTGGGAGAGGACACAATGAGCAGTTCTTC. This gives the protein CSVETGRGHNEQFF.

This sequence joins TRBV27 and TRBJ1-1, with a possible D match to TRBD1 (6 bases). CDR1 is MNHEY, CDR2 SMNVEV, per germline (reference sequence). The CDR3 is 13 amino acids. V was shortened by 10 bases and J by 4 bases, with 16 bases between the two germline ends. This CDR3 is CATGWGGGTEAFF. The CDR3 DNA follows: TGTGCCACTGGGTGGGGAGGGGGCACTGAAGCTTTCTTT.

CDR3 nucleotides: TGTGCCAGCAGCGCTGACTACGTCTGGGAGCAGTACTTC. It codes for CASSADYVWEQYF. The chain joins TRBV6-5 to TRBJ2-7; a weak D match, TRBD2 (5 bases). Germline assignment: CDR1 MNHEY and CDR2 SVGAGI. V was pared by 6 bases and J by 7 bases, with 16 bases between. This CDR3 spans 13 amino acids.

This chain links TRBV20-1 with TRBJ2-3; 15 nucleotides line up with TRBD2. J was trimmed by 3 bases and V by 1 base; bases with no gene match: 5. The germline gives CDR1 DFQATT, CDR2 SNEGSKA (reference sequence). The CDR3 is made up of 17 amino acids. This chain's CDR3 is CSARGTSGRARTDTQYF. The CDR3 region has the DNA TGCAGTGCTAGAGGGACTAGCGGGAGGGCCCGGACAGATACGCAGTATTTT.

In its sample, this clonotype was seen a few times. The chain employs TRBV4-1 and TRBJ2-5; the D gene is possibly TRBD1 (5 bases). The V end lost 0 bases, the J end lost 1 base, and 9 bases lay between the germline ends. The CDR3 totals 15 residues. Germline V gives CDR1 MGHRA, CDR2 YSYEKL. CDR3 loop: CASSQDPRVQETQYF. The CDR3 bases are TGCGCCAGCAGCCAAGATCCCAGGGTCCAAGAGACCCAGTACTTC.

This clonotype has more than one count but fewer than ten. CDR3 amino acids: CATKFQRLQPQHF. The CDR3 DNA sequence: TGTGCCACCAAGTTCCAACGGCTTCAGCCCCAGCATTTT. This sequence joins TRBV24-1 and TRBJ1-5, with D hard to call. Trimming took 8 bases from V and 6 from J, leaving 13 bases between them. CDR1 KGHDR and CDR2 SFDVKD come from the germline V gene. This CDR3 is built from 13 residues.

The gene calls are TRBV14 and TRBJ1-6; D possibly corresponds to TRBD1 (6 bases). In germline, CDR1 is SGHDN, CDR2 FVKESK. V lost 1 base, J lost 4 bases, and 11 bases lay in between. There are 16 residues in the CDR3. CDR3 loop: CASSQVEGQYNSPLHF. In DNA, the CDR3 is TGTGCCAGCAGCCAAGTGGAGGGACAATATAATTCACCCCTCCACTTT.

The chain uses TRBV2 and TRBJ2-7; D is unresolved. The CDR3 runs to 14 residues. Trimming took off 8 bases at V and 1 base at J, with 15 bases between the two ends. Germline V gene lookup returns CDR1 SNHLY and CDR2 FYNNEI. The CDR3 here is CASCRALLSYEQYF. The CDR3 DNA reads TGTGCCAGCTGCCGGGCCCTCCTTTCCTACGAGCAGTACTTC.

This clonotype came up many times. The chain combines TRBV6-2 or TRBV6-3 with TRBJ1-5, with a tentative D call TRBD1 (5 bases). Per the germline V gene, CDR1 is MNHEY and CDR2 is SVGEGT. The CDR3 contains 13 residues. V lost 8 bases and J 9 bases, leaving 17 bases between the germline ends. The CDR3 DNA follows: TGTGCCAGCGGGACTCTCCCGGGAGCGCCCCAGCATTTT. Its protein product is CASGTLPGAPQHF.

This chain uses TRBV12-3 or TRBV12-4 with TRBJ1-2; 9 bases are shared with TRBD1. J was trimmed by 2 bases and V by 5 bases; bases with no gene match: 3. This CDR3 has 14 amino acids. CDR3 protein: CASSMGQGNYGYTF. CDR3 nucleotides: TGTGCCAGCAGTATGGGACAGGGAAACTATGGCTACACCTTC.

This clonotype has a handful of counts. The CDR3 loop reads CASSTSTGGGDTQYF. The DNA for the CDR3 is TGTGCCAGCAGTACCTCGACAGGGGGCGGGGATACGCAGTATTTT. This rearrangement joins TRBV12-3 or TRBV12-4 to TRBJ2-3; 10 nucleotides match TRBD1. This CDR3 is built from 15 residues. Unmatched junction bases numbered 8, after V lost 5 bases and J lost 6 bases.